The clone carrying this T cell receptor beta chain was counted only a few times. This entry comes from a study of CDR3 diversity in severe acne. Each CDR3 protein is one row after TCRdb ran MiXCR on the PCR reads. The repertoire holds about 86,000 distinct CDR3 sequences, with about 54% as singletons. CDR1 is LNHNV and CDR2 is YYDKDF in the germline V gene (reference sequence). The CDR3 has 14 residues. V was clipped by 0 bases and J by 5 bases, with 10 bases between them. This sequence was found in a male donor in good health, without acne. Sequencing was done on a sample of blood. V and J are TRBV15 and TRBJ2-5; D gene ambiguous. The CDR3 DNA follows: TGTGCCACCAGCAGAGACGCGTCGGCGGAGACCCAGTACTTC. This translates into CATSRDASAETQYF.